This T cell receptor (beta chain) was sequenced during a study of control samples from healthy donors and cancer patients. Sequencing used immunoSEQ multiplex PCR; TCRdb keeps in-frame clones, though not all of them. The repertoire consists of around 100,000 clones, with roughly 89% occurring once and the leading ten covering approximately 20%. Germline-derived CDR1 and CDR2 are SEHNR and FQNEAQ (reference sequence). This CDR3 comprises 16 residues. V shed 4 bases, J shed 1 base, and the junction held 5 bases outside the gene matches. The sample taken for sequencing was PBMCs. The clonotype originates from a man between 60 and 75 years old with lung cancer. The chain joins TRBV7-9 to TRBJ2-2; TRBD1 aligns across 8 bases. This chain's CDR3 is CASSSSGTGNTGELFF. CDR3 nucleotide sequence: TGTGCCAGCAGCTCTTCCGGGACAGGGAACACCGGGGAGCTGTTTTTT.